A selection of T cell receptor beta chains follows, all from one sample in a study of control samples from healthy donors and cancer patients. Here immunoSEQ multiplex PCR was the method, and the copy in TCRdb shows in-frame clones only, minus some. The table has 90,000 to 100,000 clones, 90% seen once; the top ten hold over 3%. Sequenced sample: blood. The source of these receptors is a young woman in good health. Each CDR3 is given with its conserved first and last residue. The order of the fields is clone size, D gene, J gene, V gene, CDR3 protein, CDR3 DNA. A D gene is named only where the DNA matches it firmly. Part of the rows lack a size; the others show once, few, many or a class for expanded clones.

.,.,TRBJ2-7,TRBV7-8,CASSYTDGSYEQYF,TGTGCCAGCAGTTACACCGACGGTTCCTACGAGCAGTACTTC
.,.,TRBJ1-3,TRBV3-1/TRBV3-2,CASTLQGRLGGNTIYF,TGTGCCAGCACCCTACAGGGCCGACTAGGTGGAAACACCATATATTTT
.,.,TRBJ2-5,TRBV5-1,CASSLGARETQYF,TGCGCCAGCAGCTTGGGGGCGCGGGAGACCCAGTACTTC
.,TRBD1,TRBJ1-5,TRBV4-1,CASSQDLGQGEMYSNQPQHF,TGCGCCAGCAGCCAAGATTTAGGACAGGGAGAAATGTATAGCAATCAGCCCCAGCATTTT
.,.,TRBJ1-4,TRBV19,CASSYNSPGSTNEKLFF,TGTGCCAGTAGTTACAACAGCCCGGGATCAACTAATGAAAAACTGTTTTTT
.,TRBD1,TRBJ1-6,TRBV23-1,CASSQSGGQGDSPLHF,TGCGCCAGCAGTCAATCGGGAGGACAGGGCGATTCACCCCTCCACTTT
.,.,TRBJ2-6,TRBV25-1,CASSDGHGGANVLTF,TGTGCCAGCAGTGATGGACATGGTGGGGCCAACGTCCTGACTTTC
.,.,TRBJ1-4,TRBV19,CASSTMDGNEKLFF,TGTGCCAGTAGTACCATGGACGGCAATGAAAAACTGTTTTTT
.,.,TRBJ1-2,TRBV5-1,CASSSQEGRVAYGYTF,TGCGCCAGCAGCTCGCAAGAAGGGAGGGTCGCCTATGGCTACACCTTC
.,.,TRBJ2-7,TRBV2,CASRERVAGEQYF,TGTGCCAGCAGAGAAAGGGTCGCGGGGGAGCAGTACTTC
.,.,TRBJ2-5,TRBV15,CATSRGRNQETQYF,TGTGCCACCAGCAGGGGACGGAACCAAGAGACCCAGTACTTC
.,.,TRBJ1-2,TRBV7-9,CASSLVKGEGTF,TGTGCCAGCAGCTTAGTCAAGGGGGAAGGTACCTTC
.,.,TRBJ1-4,TRBV2,CASRRTGGEKLFF,TGTGCCAGCAGGAGGACGGGGGGTGAAAAACTGTTTTTT
once,.,TRBJ1-2,TRBV9,CASSVGLRYTF,TGTGCCAGCAGCGTCGGCCTCAGATACACCTTC
.,.,TRBJ2-5,TRBV12-5,CASGLGTIQETQYF,TGTGCTAGTGGTTTGGGTACGATCCAAGAGACCCAGTACTTC
.,TRBD2,TRBJ2-5,TRBV5-4,CASSPPRGSGGAGETQYF,TGTGCCAGCAGCCCCCCCCGGGGTAGCGGGGGGGCTGGGGAGACCCAGTACTTC
.,.,TRBJ2-5,TRBV7-3,CASSLGGQQEETQYF,TGTGCCAGCAGCTTGGGGGGACAGCAAGAAGAGACCCAGTACTTC
.,.,TRBJ2-1,TRBV9,CASSVGDNEFYNEQFF,TGTGCCAGCAGCGTAGGTGACAACGAATTTTACAATGAGCAGTTCTTC
once,TRBD2,TRBJ2-4,TRBV7-3,CASSFGSGGENIQYF,TGTGCCAGCAGCTTTGGTAGCGGGGGAGAAAACATTCAGTACTTC
.,TRBD2,TRBJ2-3,TRBV5-1,CASMTSGGAADTQYF,TGCGCCAGCATGACTAGCGGGGGGGCCGCAGATACGCAGTATTTT
.,.,TRBJ2-2,TRBV9,CASRKGSNTGELFF,TGTGCCAGCCGGAAGGGGTCCAACACCGGGGAGCTGTTTTTT
.,.,TRBJ1-1,TRBV19,CASSIGFGGNTEAFF,TGTGCCAGTAGTATAGGATTCGGGGGAAACACTGAAGCTTTCTTT
.,.,TRBJ1-2,TRBV7-3,CASASGGAGGYTF,TGTGCCAGCGCGTCCGGGGGGGCCGGAGGCTACACCTTC
.,.,TRBJ2-3,TRBV7-3,CASSLLGADTQYF,TGTGCCAGCAGCTTATTAGGCGCAGATACGCAGTATTTT
.,TRBD1,TRBJ2-1,TRBV28,CASSKAGGAYNEQFF,TGTGCCAGCAGCAAAGCAGGGGGCGCCTACAATGAGCAGTTCTTC
.,.,TRBJ1-1,TRBV2,CASNEQGSSNTEAFF,TGTGCCAGCAACGAACAGGGTTCATCTAACACTGAAGCTTTCTTT
.,.,TRBJ1-1,TRBV28,CASRQGGDTEAFF,TGTGCCAGCAGGCAGGGAGGGGACACTGAAGCTTTCTTT
.,.,TRBJ1-2,TRBV2,CANQKGGPLSDGYTF,TGTGCCAACCAGAAGGGGGGCCCTCTGAGCGATGGCTACACCTTC
once,.,TRBJ2-3,TRBV3-1/TRBV3-2,CASSQDRITQYF,TGTGCCAGCAGCCAAGATCGAATCACGCAGTATTTT
once,.,TRBJ2-3,TRBV7-2,CASSFDRGGTDTQYF,TGTGCCAGCAGCTTCGACCGCGGAGGTACAGATACGCAGTATTTT
.,TRBD1,TRBJ1-1,TRBV28,CASSLRGRGTEAFF,TGTGCCAGCAGTTTGAGGGGGCGAGGGACTGAAGCTTTCTTT
.,.,TRBJ2-7,TRBV27,CASSLAWEHPNEQYF,TGTGCCAGCAGTCTTGCGTGGGAGCACCCCAACGAGCAGTACTTC
.,TRBD2,TRBJ2-3,TRBV27,CASSFLRSGGGDTQYF,TGTGCCAGCAGTTTTCTCCGTAGCGGGGGAGGGGATACGCAGTATTTT
.,TRBD1,TRBJ1-1,TRBV27,CASSLFSGTVNTEAFF,TGTGCCAGCAGTTTATTCTCCGGGACAGTGAACACTGAAGCTTTCTTT
.,TRBD1,TRBJ1-1,TRBV7-9,CASRFTGVGTEAFF,TGTGCCAGCAGATTCACAGGGGTGGGTACTGAGGCTTTCTTT
.,.,TRBJ1-6,TRBV11-2,CASSLFSPVKSLHF,TGTGCCAGCAGCCTATTCTCCCCGGTGAAGTCCCTCCACTTT
.,.,TRBJ2-5,TRBV3-1/TRBV3-2,CASSLWSGETQYF,TGTGCCAGCAGCCTCTGGAGCGGTGAGACCCAGTACTTC
.,TRBD1,TRBJ2-7,TRBV6-5,CASSDRGILDEQYF,TGTGCCAGCAGCGACAGGGGGATTCTCGACGAGCAGTACTTC
once,TRBD1,TRBJ1-1,TRBV5-4,CASSGPIGQGTEAFF,TGTGCCAGCAGCGGCCCAATCGGACAGGGGACTGAAGCTTTCTTT
once,.,TRBJ1-2,TRBV5-1,CATSPPGGRDGYTF,TGCGCCACCTCTCCGCCGGGGGGAAGGGATGGCTACACCTTC
once,.,TRBJ1-1,TRBV5-6,CASSLDVGVMAFF,TGTGCCAGCAGCTTGGACGTAGGGGTGATGGCTTTCTTT
.,TRBD2,TRBJ2-7,TRBV4-1,CASSQDWLAGAEGEQYF,TGCGCCAGCAGCCAAGATTGGCTAGCGGGGGCGGAAGGCGAGCAGTACTTC
.,.,TRBJ1-1,TRBV28,CASSLGSEAFF,TGTGCCAGCAGTTTGGGGTCTGAAGCTTTCTTT
.,TRBD2,TRBJ2-1,TRBV6-5,CATFERGINNEQFF,TGTGCCACTTTCGAGCGGGGTATTAACAATGAGCAGTTCTTC
.,TRBD2,TRBJ2-1,TRBV4-2,CASSQGLAGDNEQFF,TGTGCCAGCAGCCAAGGACTAGCGGGGGACAATGAGCAGTTCTTC
.,.,TRBJ2-1,TRBV19,CASSSNRVTEQFF,TGTGCCAGTAGTAGTAACAGGGTAACCGAGCAGTTCTTC
.,TRBD1,TRBJ2-1,TRBV6-5,CATRTGAYNEQFF,TGTGCCACGCGGACAGGAGCCTACAATGAGCAGTTCTTC
.,.,TRBJ1-4,TRBV23-1,CASSQGASTPTLANEKLFF,TGCGCCAGCAGTCAGGGGGCATCGACACCAACACTCGCTAATGAAAAACTGTTTTTT
.,.,TRBJ2-7,TRBV18,CASSPRDGVYEQYF,TGTGCCAGCTCACCTCGGGACGGAGTCTACGAGCAGTACTTC
.,.,TRBJ2-3,TRBV15,CATSRGAEPTDTQYF,TGTGCCACCAGCAGAGGAGCGGAGCCCACAGATACGCAGTATTTT
.,TRBD2,TRBJ2-7,TRBV16,CASSPETSGGAPIYF,TGTGCCAGCAGCCCGGAGACTAGCGGGGGGGCCCCGATATACTTC